Described below is a single T cell receptor (beta chain) sequence and its context. The antigen is unknown. Amplification used 60 Vbeta primers and 13 Jbeta primers. This table comes from immunoSEQ multiplex PCR, and its TCRdb copy is limited to in-frame clones, with some not included. The sample records around 200,000 clones, approximately 84% being singletons. This sample is drawn from a study of cytomegalovirus exposure and HLA in healthy donors. Findings and caveats of the study: Most of the CMV-associated TCR beta chains (in a later analysis) appeared to be HLA-restricted. Most of the TCR beta V segments (in an earlier analysis) were productive either about 87% or about 30% of the time.

This TCR came from a woman aged 35 to 49 in good health and CMV-seronegative. Sequencing was carried out using PBMCs.

The CDR3 DNA follows: TGTGCCAGTAGTATATCGTTCGGGTTTGATTCACCCCTCCACTTT. Translating it yields CASSISFGFDSPLHF. This chain links TRBV19 with TRBJ1-6; no clear D gene. Germline CDR1 is LNHDA and CDR2 is SQIVND (reference sequence). V shed 2 bases and J shed 8 bases, with 13 bases lying between them. The CDR3 sequence is 15 residues long. Variable domain in full (rest from reference TRBV19 and TRBJ1-6): DGGITQSPKYLFRKEGQNVTLSCEQNLNHDAMYWYRQDPGQGLRLIYYSQIVNDFQKGDIAEGYSVSREKKESFPLTVTSAQKNPTAFYLCASSISFGFDSPLHFGNGTRLTVT.